This T cell receptor (beta chain) is from a study of T cells in Graves' hyperthyroidism and ophthalmopathy. This clonotype was found many times. This CDR3 has 16 residues. CDR1 is KGHSH, CDR2 LQKENI, per germline. The V gene end was trimmed by 2 bases and the J gene end by 5 bases; junction bases not matched to a gene: 6. From RNA transcripts, TCR beta CDR3 regions were amplified. HTBI primers were the set used in a first-round RT-PCR of the TCR CDR3. One entry per CDR3 protein results from TCRdb running MiXCR on the multiplex PCR reads. The sample consists of more than 450,000 distinct CDR3 sequences, approximately 14% of them appearing once.

This chain connects TRBV18 to TRBJ2-1; 10 positions agree with TRBD1. The source of this sequence is a woman in her thirties or forties with Graves' hyperthyroidism. The sample was blood. For the CDR3, the DNA is TGTGCCAGCTCACCAGAAACCGGGACAGGGGACAATGAGCAGTTCTTC. Translating it yields CASSPETGTGDNEQFF. Based on the CDR3 plus reference TRBV18 and TRBJ2-1, the full variable domain is NAGVMQNPRHLVRRRGQEARLRCSPMKGHSHVYWYRQLPEEGLKFMVYLQKENIIDESGMPKERFSAEFPKEGPSILRIQQVVRGDSAAYFCASSPETGTGDNEQFFGPGTRLTVL.